The rows below give T cell receptor beta chains drawn from one sample of a study of cytomegalovirus exposure and HLA in healthy donors. Assay used: immunoSEQ multiplex PCR; TCRdb lists only in-frame clones, some missing. This sample's table reports 110,000 to 150,000 clones. Material for sequencing was PBMCs. These receptor sequences come from a man between 35 and 55 years old in good health and CMV-seronegative. CDR3s include the opening cysteine and the closing phenylalanine or tryptophan. Each record gives: V gene, J gene, D gene, CDR3 DNA, CDR3 protein. A D gene is named only where the DNA matches it firmly.

v_gene: TRBV9; j_gene: TRBJ2-3; d_gene: TRBD1; CDR3nt: TGTGCCAGCAGCGATCTCCCGGGACAGTTCACAGATACGCAGTATTTT; CDR3aa: CASSDLPGQFTDTQYF
v_gene: TRBV6-6; j_gene: TRBJ2-7; d_gene: TRBD2; CDR3nt: TGTGCCAGCAGTCATGGGACTAGCGGGGACTACGAGCAGTACTTC; CDR3aa: CASSHGTSGDYEQYF
v_gene: TRBV2; j_gene: TRBJ2-7; d_gene: .; CDR3nt: TGTGCCAGCAGTGACAGGCCGGGGAGCGAGCAGTACTTC; CDR3aa: CASSDRPGSEQYF
v_gene: TRBV4-2; j_gene: TRBJ2-7; d_gene: TRBD2; CDR3nt: TGTGCCAGCAGCCAAGCCCCGGTAGCGGGGGCCTACACCTACGAGCAGTACTTC; CDR3aa: CASSQAPVAGAYTYEQYF
v_gene: TRBV18; j_gene: TRBJ2-7; d_gene: TRBD1; CDR3nt: TGTGCCAGCTCTCGGGGTTCCGGGACAGCTGAATCCTACGAGCAGTACTTC; CDR3aa: CASSRGSGTAESYEQYF
v_gene: TRBV5-6; j_gene: TRBJ2-7; d_gene: .; CDR3nt: TGTGCCAGCAGCTTTGGGGGGATCTCCTACGAGCAGTACTTC; CDR3aa: CASSFGGISYEQYF
v_gene: TRBV28; j_gene: TRBJ1-4; d_gene: .; CDR3nt: TGTGCCAGCAGTCGAGACAGCACCCCAACTAATGAAAAACTGTTTTTT; CDR3aa: CASSRDSTPTNEKLFF
v_gene: TRBV4-2; j_gene: TRBJ1-2; d_gene: .; CDR3nt: TGTGCCAGCAGCCAAGAGACACATGGCTACACCTTC; CDR3aa: CASSQETHGYTF
v_gene: TRBV27; j_gene: TRBJ1-5; d_gene: .; CDR3nt: TGTGCCAGCAGTCTCGGAGAAAATCAGCCCCAGCATTTT; CDR3aa: CASSLGENQPQHF
v_gene: TRBV29-1; j_gene: TRBJ1-1; d_gene: TRBD1; CDR3nt: TGCAGCGTTGTTGGGACAGTTGGGAATCCTTTCTTT; CDR3aa: CSVVGTVGNPFF
v_gene: TRBV6-5; j_gene: TRBJ1-4; d_gene: .; CDR3nt: TGTGCCAGCAGTTACGTGGACGGAGGTGAAAAACTGTTTTTT; CDR3aa: CASSYVDGGEKLFF
v_gene: TRBV9; j_gene: TRBJ2-6; d_gene: .; CDR3nt: TGTGCCAGCAGCGTAACTAGCTCTGGGGCCAACGTCCTGACTTTC; CDR3aa: CASSVTSSGANVLTF
v_gene: TRBV9; j_gene: TRBJ2-1; d_gene: .; CDR3nt: TGTGCCAGCAGCGTAGCAGGGGCCGGAAACAATGAGCAGTTCTTC; CDR3aa: CASSVAGAGNNEQFF
v_gene: TRBV5-4; j_gene: TRBJ1-6; d_gene: TRBD1; CDR3nt: TGTGCCAGCAGCTTTAACAGGGGCTATTCACCCCTCCACTTT; CDR3aa: CASSFNRGYSPLHF
v_gene: TRBV5-1; j_gene: TRBJ1-1; d_gene: .; CDR3nt: TGCGCCAGCGGCACAGGGCTCATGGACACTGAAGCTTTCTTT; CDR3aa: CASGTGLMDTEAFF
v_gene: TRBV18; j_gene: TRBJ1-1; d_gene: TRBD1; CDR3nt: TGTGCCAGCTCACCCGACAGGGGAATAAACACTGAAGCTTTCTTT; CDR3aa: CASSPDRGINTEAFF
v_gene: TRBV9; j_gene: TRBJ1-3; d_gene: TRBD1; CDR3nt: TGTGCCAGCAGCCCAACAGGGGCTCCCTCTGGAAACACCATATATTTT; CDR3aa: CASSPTGAPSGNTIYF
v_gene: TRBV4-1; j_gene: TRBJ2-7; d_gene: .; CDR3nt: TGCGCCAGCAGCCAAGAGGAAGGAGGGTTTTACGAGCAGTACTTC; CDR3aa: CASSQEEGGFYEQYF
v_gene: TRBV11-2; j_gene: TRBJ2-7; d_gene: TRBD2; CDR3nt: TGTGCCAGCAGCAACAGCGGGGGGGCGTTGTACGAGCAGTACTTC; CDR3aa: CASSNSGGALYEQYF
v_gene: TRBV2; j_gene: TRBJ1-6; d_gene: TRBD1; CDR3nt: TGTGCCAGCAGCGGACAGGGGGGAGTTTCACCCCTCCACTTT; CDR3aa: CASSGQGGVSPLHF
v_gene: TRBV5-5; j_gene: TRBJ1-6; d_gene: .; CDR3nt: TGTGCCAGCAGTTTGATCAGCTCCTATAATTCACCCCTCCACTTT; CDR3aa: CASSLISSYNSPLHF
v_gene: TRBV27; j_gene: TRBJ2-7; d_gene: TRBD1; CDR3nt: TGTGCCAGCAGTTCTACAGGGGGTGGCTACGAGCAGTACTTC; CDR3aa: CASSSTGGGYEQYF
v_gene: TRBV13; j_gene: TRBJ2-3; d_gene: TRBD1; CDR3nt: TGTGCCAGCAGCCAACCTTCCGCCGGGACAGGGAGATCAGATACGCAGTATTTT; CDR3aa: CASSQPSAGTGRSDTQYF
v_gene: TRBV6-7; j_gene: TRBJ2-7; d_gene: TRBD1; CDR3nt: TGTGCCAGCAGTTACCGATTATACGGGACAGCCCCCTACGAGCAGTACTTC; CDR3aa: CASSYRLYGTAPYEQYF
v_gene: TRBV7-2; j_gene: TRBJ2-3; d_gene: .; CDR3nt: TGTGCCAGCAGCTTAAGGCTAGACGACACAGATACGCAGTATTTT; CDR3aa: CASSLRLDDTDTQYF
v_gene: TRBV4-2; j_gene: TRBJ2-7; d_gene: TRBD1; CDR3nt: TGTGCCAGCAGCCGCTCTAGTCGACAGGGGGATCTTTACGAGCAGTACTTC; CDR3aa: CASSRSSRQGDLYEQYF
v_gene: TRBV5-4; j_gene: TRBJ2-1; d_gene: TRBD2; CDR3nt: TGTGCCAGCAGCTTTAGCGGGGGCTCCTACAATGAGCAGTTCTTC; CDR3aa: CASSFSGGSYNEQFF
v_gene: TRBV5-1; j_gene: TRBJ1-2; d_gene: TRBD1; CDR3nt: TGCGCCAGCAGATTGAGCCGACAGGGGGCCGTCTATGGCTACACCTTC; CDR3aa: CASRLSRQGAVYGYTF
v_gene: TRBV4-2; j_gene: TRBJ1-2; d_gene: .; CDR3nt: TGTGCCAGCAGCCAATTCAGGGAGGGAGTCTATGGCTACACCTTC; CDR3aa: CASSQFREGVYGYTF
v_gene: TRBV14; j_gene: TRBJ2-5; d_gene: .; CDR3nt: TGTGCCAGCAGCCAAGGGGTGCCGGAAGGGGCCCAGTACTTC; CDR3aa: CASSQGVPEGAQYF
v_gene: TRBV6-1; j_gene: TRBJ2-3; d_gene: .; CDR3nt: TGTGCCAGCATAGGGGGGGTCAGGCCAGATACGCAGTATTTT; CDR3aa: CASIGGVRPDTQYF
v_gene: TRBV27; j_gene: TRBJ2-5; d_gene: TRBD1; CDR3nt: TGTGCCAGCAACGGTGGACAGGGACAATCCGAGACCCAGTACTTC; CDR3aa: CASNGGQGQSETQYF
v_gene: TRBV2; j_gene: TRBJ2-1; d_gene: .; CDR3nt: TGTGCCAGCAGTGAGCGTAAACAAGTAGCTCCTGAGCAGTTCTTC; CDR3aa: CASSERKQVAPEQFF
v_gene: TRBV10-2; j_gene: TRBJ1-1; d_gene: .; CDR3nt: TGCGCCAGCAGTTTCTGGATTAACAGGACACCTACTGAAGCTTTCTTT; CDR3aa: CASSFWINRTPTEAFF
v_gene: TRBV6-6; j_gene: TRBJ1-5; d_gene: .; CDR3nt: TGTGCCAGCAGTTACTCGGGGGGTCGGGCTCAGCCCCAGCATTTT; CDR3aa: CASSYSGGRAQPQHF
v_gene: TRBV2; j_gene: TRBJ1-4; d_gene: .; CDR3nt: TGTGCCAGCAGAACAGACAGTGAGAATGAAAAACTGTTTTTT; CDR3aa: CASRTDSENEKLFF
v_gene: TRBV7-2; j_gene: TRBJ2-4; d_gene: TRBD2; CDR3nt: TGTGCCAGCAGCCCCCGACTAGCGGGGGAGAAAAACATTCAGTACTTC; CDR3aa: CASSPRLAGEKNIQYF
v_gene: TRBV5-4; j_gene: TRBJ2-2; d_gene: .; CDR3nt: TGTGCCAGCAGCTTGAACAGGGCGGGCACCGGGGAGCTGTTTTTT; CDR3aa: CASSLNRAGTGELFF
v_gene: TRBV5-1; j_gene: TRBJ1-2; d_gene: .; CDR3nt: TGCGCCAGCAGCTTGGAAGCAGGGGTGAGTGGCTACACCTTC; CDR3aa: CASSLEAGVSGYTF
v_gene: TRBV6-1; j_gene: TRBJ1-6; d_gene: .; CDR3nt: TGTGCCAGCACTCCGACAGTCCAGAATTCACCCCTCCACTTT; CDR3aa: CASTPTVQNSPLHF
v_gene: TRBV6-5; j_gene: TRBJ1-5; d_gene: .; CDR3nt: TGTGCCAGCAGCCGCCGACAGACCAATCAGCCCCAGCATTTT; CDR3aa: CASSRRQTNQPQHF
v_gene: TRBV11-2; j_gene: TRBJ2-7; d_gene: .; CDR3nt: TGTGCCAGCAGCTCCTCTGGTCTGAGTGACTACGAGCAGTACTTC; CDR3aa: CASSSSGLSDYEQYF
v_gene: TRBV11-2; j_gene: TRBJ2-7; d_gene: TRBD1; CDR3nt: TGTGCCAGCAGCTTCGACCGGGACAGAGCCTTCTACGAGCAGTACTTC; CDR3aa: CASSFDRDRAFYEQYF
v_gene: TRBV7-3; j_gene: TRBJ2-7; d_gene: .; CDR3nt: TGTGCCAGCAGCTTCCCAGGGGACGAGCAGTACTTC; CDR3aa: CASSFPGDEQYF
v_gene: TRBV5-1; j_gene: TRBJ1-2; d_gene: .; CDR3nt: TGCGCCAGCGGGCCGGGACATACACTATATGGCTACACCTTC; CDR3aa: CASGPGHTLYGYTF
v_gene: TRBV11-2; j_gene: TRBJ1-2; d_gene: TRBD1; CDR3nt: TGTGCCAGCAGCTCGATACGGGACAGCGCCTATGGCTACACCTTC; CDR3aa: CASSSIRDSAYGYTF
v_gene: TRBV7-9; j_gene: TRBJ1-5; d_gene: .; CDR3nt: TGTGCCAGCAGCCCGACTGATAGCAATCAGCCCCAGCATTTT; CDR3aa: CASSPTDSNQPQHF
v_gene: TRBV9; j_gene: TRBJ2-5; d_gene: TRBD1; CDR3nt: TGTGCCAGCAGCGCCCGGACAGGCCAAGAGACCCAGTACTTC; CDR3aa: CASSARTGQETQYF